Reported below is one T cell receptor (beta chain). Its target is unknown. This entry is derived from a study of T-cell reconstitution after alpha-beta-depleted transplantation in children. Study-wide findings and caveats: T cells produced anew were the main source of T-cell counts and diversity one year after transplant. Several hundred rapidly expanded clones from non-depleted graft cells reportedly supplied alpha-beta T cells about two months post-transplant. The high TCRbeta diversity at day 60 in some patients came from surviving recipient T cells and thymic progenitors.

With 5 bases removed from V and 1 base from J, the gap between germline ends came to 11 bases. The CDR3 loop spans 14 amino acids. Researchers prepared the TCRbeta library using unique molecular identifiers, the study reports. One entry per CDR3 protein results from TCRdb running MiXCR on the PCR reads. This table has 700,000 to 950,000 distinct CDR3 sequences, less than 20% appearing once. This TCR derives from a male patient between 10 and 17 years old who had a stem cell transplant for acute lymphoblastic leukemia, so the T cells may come from the graft donor. The chain carries TRBV12-3 or TRBV12-4 and TRBJ1-1; weak D call: TRBD1 (6 bases). Sequenced material: PBMCs, mostly from graft donor cells, taken 360 days after TCRalphabeta/CD19-depleted stem cell transplant. The CDR3 bases are TGTGCCAGCAGTCCAGAGACAGGGAACACTGAAGCTTTCTTT. Translating it yields CASSPETGNTEAFF.